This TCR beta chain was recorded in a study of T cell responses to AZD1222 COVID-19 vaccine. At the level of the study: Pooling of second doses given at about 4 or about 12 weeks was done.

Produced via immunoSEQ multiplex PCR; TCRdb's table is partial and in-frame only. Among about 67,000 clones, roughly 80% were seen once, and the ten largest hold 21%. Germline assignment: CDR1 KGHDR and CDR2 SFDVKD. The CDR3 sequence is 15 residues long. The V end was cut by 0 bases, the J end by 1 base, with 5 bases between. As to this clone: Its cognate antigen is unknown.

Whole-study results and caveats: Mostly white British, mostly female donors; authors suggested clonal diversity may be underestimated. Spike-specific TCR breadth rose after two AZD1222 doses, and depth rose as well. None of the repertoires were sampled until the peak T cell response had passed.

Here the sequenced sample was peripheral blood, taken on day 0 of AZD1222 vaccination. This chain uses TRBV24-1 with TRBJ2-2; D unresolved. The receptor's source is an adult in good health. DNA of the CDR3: TGTGCCACCAGTGATTTGGTCAAGAACACCGGGGAGCTGTTTTTT. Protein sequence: CATSDLVKNTGELFF.